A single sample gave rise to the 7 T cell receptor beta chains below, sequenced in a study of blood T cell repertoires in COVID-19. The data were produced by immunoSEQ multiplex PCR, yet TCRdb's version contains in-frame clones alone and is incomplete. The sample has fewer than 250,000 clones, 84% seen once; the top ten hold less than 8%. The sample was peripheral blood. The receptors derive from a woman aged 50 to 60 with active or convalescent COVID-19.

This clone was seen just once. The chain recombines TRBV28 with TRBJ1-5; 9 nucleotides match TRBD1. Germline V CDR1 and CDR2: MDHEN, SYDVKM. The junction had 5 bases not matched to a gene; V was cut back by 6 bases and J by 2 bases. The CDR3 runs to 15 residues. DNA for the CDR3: TGTGCCAGCAGGTTCCGGGACAGGGGCAATCAGCCCCAGCATTTT. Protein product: CASRFRDRGNQPQHF.

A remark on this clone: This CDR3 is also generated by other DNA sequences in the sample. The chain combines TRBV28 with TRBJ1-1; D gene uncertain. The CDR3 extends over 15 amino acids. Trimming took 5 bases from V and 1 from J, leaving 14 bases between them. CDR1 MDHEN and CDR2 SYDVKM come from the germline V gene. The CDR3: CASSPLTGKNTEAFF. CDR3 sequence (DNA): TGTGCCAGCAGTCCTCTCACCGGGAAGAACACTGAAGCTTTCTTT.

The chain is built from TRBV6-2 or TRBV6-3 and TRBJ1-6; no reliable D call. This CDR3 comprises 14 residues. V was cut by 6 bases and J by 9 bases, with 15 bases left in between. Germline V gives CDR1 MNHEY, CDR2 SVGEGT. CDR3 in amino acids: CASSATPQVSPLHF. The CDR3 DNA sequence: TGTGCCAGCAGCGCGACCCCGCAGGTTTCACCCCTCCACTTT.

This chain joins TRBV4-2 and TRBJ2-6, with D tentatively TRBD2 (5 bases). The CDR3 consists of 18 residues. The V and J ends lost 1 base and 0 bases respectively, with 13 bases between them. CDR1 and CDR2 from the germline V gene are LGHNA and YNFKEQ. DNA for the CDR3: TGTGCCAGCAGCCAAGTTTCGGGGAGCACCTCTGGGGCCAACGTCCTGACTTTC. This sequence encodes CASSQVSGSTSGANVLTF.

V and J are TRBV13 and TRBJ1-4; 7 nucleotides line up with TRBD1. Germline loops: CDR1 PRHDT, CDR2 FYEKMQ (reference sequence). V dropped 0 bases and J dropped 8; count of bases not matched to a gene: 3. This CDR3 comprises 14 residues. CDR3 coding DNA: TGTGCCAGCAGCTTAGGGGTCAGGGGGGAAAAACTGTTTTTT. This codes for CASSLGVRGEKLFF. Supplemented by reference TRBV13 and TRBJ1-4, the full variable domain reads AAGVIQSPRHLIKEKRETATLKCYPIPRHDTVYWYQQGPGQDPQFLISFYEKMQSDKGSIPDRFSAQQFSDYHSELNMSSLELGDSALYFCASSLGVRGEKLFFGSGTQLSVL.

The chain's CDR3 is CASSLQLAVGEQYF. CDR3 sequence (DNA): TGTGCCAGCAGCTTACAGTTAGCAGTAGGCGAGCAGTACTTC. This chain connects TRBV7-3 to TRBJ2-7; D uncertain. V was cut by 2 bases and J by 6 bases, with 14 bases left in between. CDR3 length: 14 residues. From germline, CDR1 is SGHTA and CDR2 FQGTGA.

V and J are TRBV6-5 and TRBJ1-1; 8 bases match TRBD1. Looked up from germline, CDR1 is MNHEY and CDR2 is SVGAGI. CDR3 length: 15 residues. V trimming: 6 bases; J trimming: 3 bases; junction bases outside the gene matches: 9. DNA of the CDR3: TGTGCCAGCAGCCCACCCAGGGGGCTCTACACTGAAGCTTTCTTT. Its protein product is CASSPPRGLYTEAFF.